This T cell receptor beta chain comes out of a study of identical twins. This clonotype was observed a few times. Using its own MiXCR run on the 5' RACE reads, TCRdb lists one record per CDR3 protein. The sample lists approximately 190,000 distinct CDR3 sequences; about a sixth were seen once. Germline CDR1 is SGHRS and CDR2 is YFSETQ. V lost 5 bases and J lost 16; bases outside the gene matches: 17. The CDR3 length is 14 residues. In addition, the sample was reused for a study of T cells expressing NK-cell markers. That paper states: Sequencing of TCR beta repertoires drew on sorted CD3+CD56+NKG2C+, CD3+CD56+NKG2C- and CD3+CD56-NKG2C+ T cells. Similarly, these clonotypes led the CD3+CD56-NKG2C+ fraction as well in four donors.

This rearrangement joins TRBV5-1 to TRBJ2-1; TRBD1 matches at 8 bases. Sequences were obtained from CD8+ T cells sorted from blood. The TCR was taken from a woman aged 18-29 years in good health. The CDR3 protein is CASRLGQGPPTPFF. CDR3 nucleotide sequence: TGCGCCAGCAGGTTAGGACAGGGCCCCCCCACCCCATTCTTC.